The 17 T cell receptor beta chains below were found in one sample sequenced in a study of preoperative IRX-2 immunotherapy in early breast cancer. The data were produced by immunoSEQ multiplex PCR, yet TCRdb's version contains in-frame clones alone and is incomplete. The sample lists about 24,000 clones, approximately 90% seen once, with roughly 30% in the top ten. Stated treatment: preoperative locoregional IRX-2 cytokine immunotherapy. This sample comprised tumor tissue, obtained after IRX-2 immunotherapy. Receptors originate from a human donor with breast cancer.

V usage is TRBV28 and J usage is TRBJ1-2; TRBD1 matches 7 bases. The germline V gene encodes CDR1 MDHEN and CDR2 SYDVKM. The ends lost 4 bases at V and 6 bases at J; junction bases unmatched: 11. The CDR3 sequence is 15 residues long. The DNA for the CDR3 is TGTGCCAGCAGTTCTGGGGCGACAGGGAATAATGGCTACACCTTC. It codes for CASSSGATGNNGYTF.

The chain couples TRBV30 to TRBJ1-4, with TRBD1 matching 7 bases. This CDR3 contains 14 residues. V lost 4 bases to trimming and J lost 8 bases; unmatched junction nucleotides: 10. Germline V gene lookup returns CDR1 GTSNPN and CDR2 SVGIG (reference sequence). CDR3 DNA: TGTGCCTGGAATCCGACAGGGAACGACGAAAAACTGTTTTTT. Its protein product is CAWNPTGNDEKLFF.

This chain joins TRBV28 and TRBJ1-5; TRBD1 might be the D (6 bases). Between the trimmed V and J ends, which lost 5 bases and 3 bases, there was a span of 11 bases. The V gene's germline CDR1 is MDHEN and CDR2 SYDVKM. The CDR3 sequence is 14 residues long. The CDR3 DNA is TGTGCCAGCAGTCCGGACAGCCTCAATCAGCCCCAGCATTTT. This translates into CASSPDSLNQPQHF.

By sample fraction, this clone is medium-sized. The chain uses TRBV11-3 and TRBJ1-2; D perhaps matches TRBD1 (6 bases). Germline CDR1 SGHNT, CDR2 YENEEA. The CDR3 runs to 17 residues. The V end lost 2 bases, the J end lost 4 bases, and 20 bases lay between the germline ends. The CDR3 DNA sequence: TGTGCCAGCAGCTTAAACAGGGAATACGGTTCAGTCTATGGCTACACCTTC. Protein product: CASSLNREYGSVYGYTF.

This chain joins TRBV29-1 and TRBJ1-1, with unresolved D. Germline V gene data show CDR1 as SQVTM and CDR2 as ANQGSEA. CDR3 length: 13 residues. V lost 6 bases and J 5 bases, leaving 16 bases between the germline ends. As DNA, the CDR3 is TGCAGCGTGACGGTGATCGAAGGGACTGAAGCTTTCTTT. Translation gives CSVTVIEGTEAFF.

The genes are TRBV7-3 and TRBJ2-1; D possibly matches TRBD1 or TRBD2 (5 bases each). Germline V gene lookup returns CDR1 SGHTA and CDR2 FQGTGA. The CDR3 totals 15 residues. The V gene lost 5 bases and the J gene lost 3 bases, with 14 bases spanning the gap. DNA for the CDR3: TGTGCCAGCAGCCCCACCGGGACGGACTACAATGAGCAGTTCTTC. It specifies CASSPTGTDYNEQFF.

The rearrangement joins TRBV21-1 to TRBJ2-7; TRBD1 reflects the table's D call only, with no check against the DNA. TRBV21-1 has pseudogene status. The CDR3 runs 20 residues. This chain's CDR3 is CASSRGQGVTKVYYYYEQYV. Here the CDR3 DNA reads TGTGCCAGCTCCCGAGGGCAGGGGGTGACAAAAGTATACTACTACTACGAGCAGTACGTC.

This chain connects TRBV9 to TRBJ2-1; D may be TRBD1 (6 bases). Germline CDR1 and CDR2: SGDLS and YYNGEE. The CDR3 runs 16 residues. With 0 bases removed from V and 0 bases from J, the gap between germline ends came to 10 bases. In DNA form, the CDR3 reads TGTGCCAGCAGCGTAGGGGGACAAACCTCCTACAATGAGCAGTTCTTC. Amino acid sequence: CASSVGGQTSYNEQFF.

This chain uses TRBV5-1 with TRBJ1-2; 7 positions match TRBD1. Germline trimming cut 5 bases from V and 8 bases from J; bases unmatched to any gene: 9. The germline gives CDR1 SGHRS, CDR2 YFSETQ. CDR3 size: 13 residues. The DNA for the CDR3 is TGCGCCAGCAGGATCAACAGGGGTGAAGGCTACACCTTC. Translating gives CASRINRGEGYTF.

V gene TRBV2 combines with J gene TRBJ1-1; D remains ambiguous. V was cut by 5 bases and J by 0 bases, with 10 bases left in between. The length of the CDR3 is 14 residues. Germline V lookup: CDR1 SNHLY, CDR2 FYNNEI. In DNA form, the CDR3 reads TGTGCCAGCAGTTCCCCTAGCTTGAACACTGAAGCTTTCTTT. Its protein is CASSSPSLNTEAFF.

This clone is a singleton in its sample. The rearrangement uses TRBV28 and TRBJ1-2, with 7 bases matching TRBD1. The CDR3 contains 14 residues. Losses at the gene ends were 7 bases for V and 6 bases for J; bases not matched to a gene: 11. Germline CDR1 and CDR2: MDHEN and SYDVKM. DNA for the CDR3: TGTGCCAGCACCATCCCTACAGGGGCTAATGGCTACACCTTC. It encodes CASTIPTGANGYTF.

The rearrangement links TRBV10-3 to TRBJ1-2; 7 bases line up with TRBD1. Germline CDR1 ENHRY, CDR2 SYGVKD. The CDR3 loop spans 13 amino acids. V lost 4 bases to trimming and J lost 7 bases; unmatched junction nucleotides: 6. The chain's CDR3 is CAISGLGDSGYTF. The CDR3 DNA is TGTGCCATCAGTGGGCTAGGGGACAGTGGCTACACCTTC.

This rearrangement joins TRBV28 to TRBJ1-2; TRBD1 matches 8 bases. J gave up 2 bases and V 2 bases, and 13 bases lay outside the gene matches. This CDR3 spans 18 amino acids. Germline CDR1 reads MDHEN; CDR2 reads SYDVKM. As DNA, the CDR3 is TGTGCCAGCAGTTTAGCTGCGATCTCAGGGGGCCTGAACTATGGCTACACCTTC. It translates to CASSLAAISGGLNYGYTF.

The rearrangement links TRBV27 to TRBJ1-2, with 7 bases that match TRBD1. CDR1 MNHEY and CDR2 SMNVEV come from the germline V gene (reference sequence). J lost 8 bases, V lost 6 bases, and 3 bases had no gene match. The CDR3 is 11 amino acids. Here the CDR3 reads CASRGGGGYTF. The DNA for the CDR3 is TGTGCCAGCAGAGGGGGCGGGGGCTACACCTTC.

V usage is TRBV21-1 and J usage is TRBJ2-7; whether TRBD1, the table's D call, matches the DNA was not checked. TRBV21-1 is reported as a pseudogene. The CDR3 loop spans 16 amino acids. The chain's CDR3 is CASSKDATGGAYEQYF. The CDR3 bases are TGTGCCAGCAGCAAAGACGCGACAGGGGGCGCCTACGAGCAGTACTTC.

This clone was counted once. V is TRBV7-6 and J is TRBJ2-1; 10 bases are a match to TRBD2. V trimming: 4 bases; J trimming: 7 bases; junction bases outside the gene matches: 10. CDR1 and CDR2 from the germline V gene are SGHVS and FNYEAQ. The CDR3 extends over 16 amino acids. CDR3 DNA sequence: TGTGCCAGCAGCTCGGGAAGCGGGGGGGCCGGGAATGAGCAGTTCTTC. It specifies CASSSGSGGAGNEQFF.

V gene TRBV29-1 combines with J gene TRBJ1-4, with 8 bases fitting TRBD1. Per germline, CDR1 SQVTM and CDR2 ANQGSEA. The CDR3 has 12 residues. V lost 7 bases and J lost 5; bases outside the gene matches: 3. As DNA, the CDR3 is TGCAGCGGGCGGGACAGGAATGAAAAACTGTTTTTT. Translating gives CSGRDRNEKLFF.